One and the same sample provided the 24 T cell receptor beta chains below, sequenced in a study of graft-versus-host responses after intestinal transplantation. Data came from immunoSEQ multiplex PCR; TCRdb stores just in-frame clones and leaves some out. Among fewer than 50,000 clones listed, 70% to 85% were seen once. Their antigens are not known. The input for sequencing was unstimulated CD4+ T cells sorted from spleen or lymph node cells, taken before transplant. These receptors all stem from a human donor who was the organ donor for an intestinal transplant.

The chain is built from TRBV23-1 and TRBJ2-3, with D hard to call. TRBV23-1 carries the ORF label, with uncertain function. V was clipped by 5 bases and J by 3 bases, with 9 bases between them. The CDR3 totals 13 residues. CDR3 region: CASSNTETDTQYF. The CDR3 nucleotides read TGCGCCAGCAGTAACACAGAGACAGATACGCAGTATTTT.

The table lists this clone with a few counts. This chain uses TRBV4-3 with TRBJ1-2; TRBD1 matches 10 bases. Germline trimming cut 2 bases from V and 4 bases from J; bases unmatched to any gene: 1. The germline gives CDR1 LGHNA, CDR2 YSLEER. The CDR3 totals 14 residues. The CDR3 bases are TGCGCCAGCAGCCAAAGGACAGGGGGCTATGGCTACACCTTC. Its protein is CASSQRTGGYGYTF.

The gene calls are TRBV5-1 and TRBJ2-5; 9 nucleotides agree with TRBD1. The length of the CDR3 is 13 residues. Germline V gene data show CDR1 as SGHRS and CDR2 as YFSETQ. The junction had 2 bases not matched to a gene; V was cut back by 3 bases and J by 5 bases. The chain's CDR3 is CASSSGQGETQYF. Written as DNA, the CDR3 is TGCGCCAGCAGCTCGGGACAGGGCGAGACCCAGTACTTC. Full variable domain (remainder filled in from reference TRBV5-1 and TRBJ2-5): KAGVTQTPRYLIKTRGQQVTLSCSPISGHRSVSWYQQTPGQGLQFLFEYFSETQRNKGNFPGRFSGRQFSNSRSEMNVSTLELGDSALYLCASSSGQGETQYFGPGTRLLVL.

This chain connects TRBV19 to TRBJ2-1; TRBD1 is a possible D gene (6 bases). The V gene's germline CDR1 is LNHDA and CDR2 SQIVND (reference sequence). V lost 4 bases to trimming and J lost 0 bases, with 10 bases between them. The CDR3 consists of 15 residues. The CDR3 spells CASSTTGSSYNEQFF. The CDR3 DNA is TGTGCCAGTAGTACTACAGGGAGCTCCTACAATGAGCAGTTCTTC.

V is TRBV11-2 and J is TRBJ2-5, with D possibly TRBD1 on 6 matching bases. With 1 base removed from V and 5 bases from J, the gap between germline ends came to 14 bases. The CDR3 consists of 15 residues. Germline lookup yields CDR1 SGHAT and CDR2 FQNNGV. The CDR3 is CASSLAGRGRETQYF. The CDR3 DNA follows: TGTGCCAGCAGCTTAGCGGGCAGGGGAAGGGAGACCCAGTACTTC.

The table lists this clone with a few counts. The chain links TRBV5-1 to TRBJ1-3; TRBD1 matches 10 bases. The junction had 9 bases not matched to a gene; V was cut back by 1 base and J by 8 bases. Germline V gene sequence: CDR1 SGHRS, CDR2 YFSETQ. CDR3 length: 16 residues. The CDR3 bases are TGCGCCAGCAGCTTGTTTCGACAGGGGGCAGGTTACACCATATATTTT. It yields the protein CASSLFRQGAGYTIYF.

The chain recombines TRBV7-6 with TRBJ2-2; weak D call: TRBD2 (5 bases). Deletions cut 1 base from V and 5 bases from J, with 23 bases between. Germline CDR1 is SGHVS and CDR2 is FNYEAQ. The CDR3 contains 19 residues. DNA for the CDR3: TGTGCCAGCAGCTTAGAGGTTCGGCTAGCAGCGATCCAGACCGGGGAGCTGTTTTTT. Translated: CASSLEVRLAAIQTGELFF.

The gene calls are TRBV27 and TRBJ2-6, with 12 bases fitting TRBD2. Per germline, CDR1 MNHEY and CDR2 SMNVEV (reference sequence). CDR3 length: 23 amino acids. V gave up 5 bases and J gave up 0 bases; unmatched junction bases: 20. Here the CDR3 reads CASSTSPETSGRYLFSGANVLTF. CDR3 coding DNA: TGTGCCAGCAGTACCTCCCCCGAAACTAGCGGGAGGTATCTATTCTCTGGGGCCAACGTCCTGACTTTC.

The rearrangement joins TRBV19 to TRBJ1-1, with D unresolved. Germline assignment: CDR1 LNHDA and CDR2 SQIVND (reference sequence). The CDR3 has 11 residues. Trimming pared 10 bases from V and 7 bases from J, leaving 13 bases between. CDR3 DNA sequence: TGTGCCACCAGGAGAGGTATTGAAGCTTTCTTT. Translated: CATRRGIEAFF. Together with reference TRBV19 and TRBJ1-1, the CDR3 gives the full variable domain: DGGITQSPKYLFRKEGQNVTLSCEQNLNHDAMYWYRQDPGQGLRLIYYSQIVNDFQKGDIAEGYSVSREKKESFPLTVTSAQKNPTAFYLCATRRGIEAFFGQGTRLTVV.

V and J are TRBV15 and TRBJ2-5; D call uncertain. Trimming took 1 base from V and 10 from J, leaving 7 bases between them. Per the germline V gene, CDR1 is LNHNV and CDR2 is YYDKDF (reference sequence). This CDR3 comprises 11 residues. CDR3 DNA: TGTGCCACCAGCAGAGGGCTGAGCCAGTACTTC. This codes for CATSRGLSQYF.

The chain is built from TRBV10-3 and TRBJ2-7, with D perhaps TRBD1 (6 bases). V was shortened by 7 bases and J by 2 bases, with 15 bases between the two germline ends. Germline V gene lookup returns CDR1 ENHRY and CDR2 SYGVKD. This CDR3 contains 14 residues. The CDR3 DNA follows: TGTGCCATCACCCCCAAAGGGGACACCTACGAGCAGTACTTC. It specifies CAITPKGDTYEQYF.

The rearrangement uses TRBV19 and TRBJ1-1; unclear D gene. Germline V gene sequence: CDR1 LNHDA, CDR2 SQIVND (reference sequence). The V gene lost 4 bases and the J gene lost 1 base, with 7 bases spanning the gap. The CDR3 runs 13 residues. CDR3 sequence reads: CASSTVSNTEAFF. The CDR3 region has the DNA TGTGCCAGTAGTACTGTATCGAACACTGAAGCTTTCTTT.

V usage is TRBV4-3 and J usage is TRBJ2-2; no firm D call. V was clipped by 1 base and J by 0 bases, with 6 bases between them. The CDR3 is 15 amino acids. Germline V lookup: CDR1 LGHNA, CDR2 YSLEER. The CDR3 sequence: CASSQVSSNTGELFF. For the CDR3, the DNA is TGCGCCAGCAGCCAAGTGTCCTCGAACACCGGGGAGCTGTTTTTT.

The CDR3, as DNA: TGTGCCAGCAGTCCCCGGGGACTAGCGGCCTACAATGAGCAGTTCTTC. Amino acid sequence: CASSPRGLAAYNEQFF. The chain has TRBV27 and TRBJ2-1; TRBD2 matches 11 bases. The junction had 5 bases not matched to a gene; V was cut back by 5 bases and J by 2 bases. The CDR3 sequence is 16 residues long. The germline CDR1 and CDR2 sequences are MNHEY and SMNVEV (reference sequence).

The V call is TRBV19, the J call TRBJ2-4; D unresolved. The germline CDR1 and CDR2 sequences are LNHDA and SQIVND (reference sequence). The CDR3 covers 14 residues. Trimming removed 1 base from V and 0 bases from J, with 4 bases in between. CDR3 sequence (DNA): TGTGCCAGTAGTATAGCGGGAGCCAAAAACATTCAGTACTTC. Amino acid sequence: CASSIAGAKNIQYF.

The CDR3 sequence: CAWSVFHDTYEQYF. Here the CDR3 DNA reads TGTGCCTGGAGTGTATTCCATGATACCTACGAGCAGTACTTC. The V call is TRBV30, the J call TRBJ2-7; unclear D gene. Between the trimmed V and J ends, which lost 0 bases and 2 bases, there was a span of 11 bases. The CDR3 extends over 14 amino acids. Germline-derived CDR1 and CDR2 are GTSNPN and SVGIG (reference sequence).

The chain uses TRBV18 and TRBJ2-6; TRBD1 might be the D (5 bases). The length of the CDR3 is 17 residues. The V gene lost 5 bases and the J gene lost 0 bases, with 14 bases spanning the gap. The germline V gene encodes CDR1 KGHSH and CDR2 LQKENI. In DNA, the CDR3 is TGTGCCAGCTCAATGGCAGGGAAGGGCTCTGGGGCCAACGTCCTGACTTTC. Amino acids: CASSMAGKGSGANVLTF.

The V and J genes are TRBV7-2 and TRBJ2-3; D call uncertain. CDR3 length: 13 residues. Per germline, CDR1 SGHTA and CDR2 FQGNSA. Trimming took off 5 bases at V and 9 bases at J, with 15 bases between the two ends. The CDR3 reads CASSPFPTETQYF. In nucleotides, the CDR3 is TGTGCCAGCAGCCCATTCCCTACGGAGACGCAGTATTTT.

The rearrangement links TRBV5-4 to TRBJ1-4; 10 bases line up with TRBD1. V was pared by 3 bases and J by 7 bases, with 12 bases of the junction left unmatched. Germline assignment: CDR1 SGHNT and CDR2 YYREEE (reference sequence). This CDR3 is 17 amino acids long. CDR3 nucleotide sequence: TGTGCCAGCAGCTGGACAGGGGGGATTTCTGGTGGTGAAAAACTGTTTTTT. Translated, it gives CASSWTGGISGGEKLFF. Full variable domain (remainder filled in from reference TRBV5-4 and TRBJ1-4): ETGVTQSPTHLIKTRGQQVTLRCSSQSGHNTVSWYQQALGQGPQFIFQYYREEENGRGNFPPRFSGLQFPNYSSELNVNALELDDSALYLCASSWTGGISGGEKLFFGSGTQLSVL.

CDR3 nucleotides: TGTGCCAGCAGTCCTCCAGGACACTCCTATAATTCACCCCTCCACTTT. Translated: CASSPPGHSYNSPLHF. V and J are TRBV25-1 and TRBJ1-6, with D possibly matching TRBD1 (5 bases). In germline, CDR1 is MGHDK, CDR2 SYGVNS. Trimming cost V 5 bases and J 0 bases, with 11 bases left between them. The CDR3 length is 16 residues.

The chain carries TRBV7-2 and TRBJ1-1; D gene unclear. Germline CDR1 reads SGHTA; CDR2 reads FQGNSA. The CDR3 spans 15 residues. With 1 base removed from V and 4 bases from J, the gap between germline ends came to 13 bases. The CDR3 nucleotides are TGTGCCAGCAGCTTAGATCCGGGTCGGGGCACTGAAGCTTTCTTT. Its translation: CASSLDPGRGTEAFF.

The chain recombines TRBV13 with TRBJ1-1; 9 bases fit TRBD1. CDR1 is PRHDT and CDR2 is FYEKMQ in the germline V gene (reference sequence). The CDR3 sequence is 14 residues long. V trimming: 3 bases; J trimming: 5 bases; junction bases outside the gene matches: 4. CDR3 in DNA: TGTGCCAGCAGCTTCGGACAGGGGAGAACTGAAGCTTTCTTT. Translated: CASSFGQGRTEAFF.

The chain employs TRBV19 and TRBJ1-2, with D uncertain. V lost 7 bases, J lost 2 bases, and 14 bases lay in between. This CDR3 has 14 residues. Germline CDR1 LNHDA, CDR2 SQIVND (reference sequence). CDR3 nucleotides: TGTGCCAGTACCATCTCACCTGACAACTATGGCTACACCTTC. Translating gives CASTISPDNYGYTF.

The chain is built from TRBV6-5 and TRBJ2-1, with no clear D. Germline assignment: CDR1 MNHEY and CDR2 SVGAGI. The V end lost 6 bases, the J end lost 5 bases, and 14 bases lay between the germline ends. This CDR3 is 14 amino acids long. CDR3 loop: CASSKARLDNEQFF. The CDR3 DNA follows: TGTGCCAGCAGCAAAGCACGGCTAGACAATGAGCAGTTCTTC.